The next 2 T cell receptor beta chains were all read from a single sample in a study of T cells in Graves' hyperthyroidism and ophthalmopathy. It was RNA transcripts that yielded the amplified TCR beta CDR3 regions. Carried out on the TCR CDR3, a first-round RT-PCR used the HTBI primer set. TCRdb called the multiplex PCR reads again in MiXCR, with one record for every CDR3 protein. The sample records some 800,000 distinct CDR3 sequences, 38% being singletons. Sequences were obtained from blood. These receptors were collected from a man younger than 35 with Graves' hyperthyroidism.

Points on this clonotype: It is likely a read error, because the conserved phenylalanine at the end of the CDR3 is missing. The chain couples TRBV10-2 to TRBJ2-7, with D tentatively TRBD1 or TRBD2 (5 bases each). Germline V gene sequence: CDR1 WSHSY, CDR2 SAAADI. This CDR3 contains 15 residues. The CDR3 region has the DNA TGTGCCAGCAGCGTGTTCCGGGACGGTCCATACGAGCAGTACCTC. Amino acids: CASSVFRDGPYEQYL.

J is TRBJ1-1 and V is TRBV7-3, with TRBD1 matching over 7 bases. The CDR3 runs 13 residues. The trim removed 8 bases at V and 4 bases at J, leaving 7 bases unmatched. Germline V gene lookup returns CDR1 SGHTA and CDR2 FQGTGA. The CDR3 DNA follows: TGTGCCAGCGCAACAGGGGCGCCCACTGAAGCTTTCTTT. Encoded protein: CASATGAPTEAFF.